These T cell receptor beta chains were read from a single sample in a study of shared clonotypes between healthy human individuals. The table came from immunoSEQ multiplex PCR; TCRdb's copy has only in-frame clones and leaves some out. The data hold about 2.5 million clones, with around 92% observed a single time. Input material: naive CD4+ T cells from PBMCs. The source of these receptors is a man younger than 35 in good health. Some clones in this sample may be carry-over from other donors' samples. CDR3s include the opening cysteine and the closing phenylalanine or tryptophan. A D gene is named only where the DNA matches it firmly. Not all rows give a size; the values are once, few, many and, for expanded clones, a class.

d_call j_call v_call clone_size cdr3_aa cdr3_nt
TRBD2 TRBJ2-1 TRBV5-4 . CASSLRTSGRPGEQFF TGTGCCAGCAGCCTCAGGACTAGCGGGAGGCCGGGGGAGCAGTTCTTC
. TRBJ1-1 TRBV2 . CASSEMRTPNTEAFF TGTGCCAGCAGTGAAATGCGGACACCAAACACTGAAGCTTTCTTT
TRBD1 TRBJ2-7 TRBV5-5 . CASSWTDRGYEQYF TGTGCCAGCAGCTGGACCGACAGGGGTTACGAGCAGTACTTC
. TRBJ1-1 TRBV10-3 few CAISGVLGMNTEAFF TGTGCCATCAGCGGTGTCCTGGGCATGAACACTGAAGCTTTCTTT
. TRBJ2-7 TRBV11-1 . CASSFGREIGYEQYF TGTGCCAGCAGCTTCGGTCGGGAGATCGGGTACGAGCAGTACTTC
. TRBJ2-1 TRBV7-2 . CASSPRGSGAYNEQFF TGTGCCAGCAGCCCCCGGGGTAGCGGAGCGTACAATGAGCAGTTCTTC
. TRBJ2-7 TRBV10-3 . CASSGGTSYEQYF TGTGCCAGTTCCGGCGGGACCTCATACGAGCAGTACTTC
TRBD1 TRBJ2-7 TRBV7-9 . CASSLVGTGSYEQYF TGTGCCAGCAGCTTAGTGGGGACAGGGTCCTACGAGCAGTACTTC
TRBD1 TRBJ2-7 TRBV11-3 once CASSLGQGNEQYF TGTGCCAGCAGCCTTGGACAGGGCAACGAGCAGTACTTC
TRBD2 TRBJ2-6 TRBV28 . CASSLGSGRIGANVLTF TGTGCCAGCAGTTTAGGTAGCGGGAGAATTGGGGCCAACGTCCTGACTTTC
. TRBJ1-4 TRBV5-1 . CASSSQGTPNEKLFF TGCGCCAGCAGCTCCCAGGGTACCCCCAATGAAAAACTGTTTTTT
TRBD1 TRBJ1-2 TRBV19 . CASTETGRAYGYTF TGTGCCAGTACCGAGACAGGGAGGGCCTATGGCTACACCTTC
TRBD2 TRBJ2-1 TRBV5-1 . CASSPLREGENEQFF TGCGCCAGCAGCCCTTTGCGGGAGGGCGAGAATGAGCAGTTCTTC
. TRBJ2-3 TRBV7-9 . CASSSTGTPYPLRDTQYF TGTGCCAGCAGCTCCACCGGGACACCCTACCCTCTAAGAGATACGCAGTATTTT
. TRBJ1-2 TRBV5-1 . CASSPVQRYGYTF TGCGCCAGCAGCCCGGTACAGCGTTATGGCTACACCTTC
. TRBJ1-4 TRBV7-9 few CASNHHRDGNEKLFF TGTGCCAGCAATCATCACCGAGACGGAAATGAAAAACTGTTTTTT
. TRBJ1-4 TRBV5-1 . CASSLAGTNEKLFF TGCGCCAGCAGCTTAGCCGGGACTAATGAAAAACTGTTTTTT
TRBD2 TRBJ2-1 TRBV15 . CATSLAGGAYNEQFF TGTGCCACCAGCCTAGCGGGAGGGGCCTACAATGAGCAGTTCTTC
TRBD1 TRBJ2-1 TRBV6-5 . CASSTPGQGGNEQFF TGTGCCAGCAGTACACCGGGACAGGGGGGGAATGAGCAGTTCTTC
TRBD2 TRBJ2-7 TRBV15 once CATSRVPRGGSYEQYF TGTGCCACCAGCAGAGTCCCCCGGGGAGGGTCCTACGAGCAGTACTTC
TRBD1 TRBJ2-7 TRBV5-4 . CASSPSIGQGAEQYF TGTGCCAGCAGCCCTTCTATTGGACAGGGAGCCGAGCAGTACTTC
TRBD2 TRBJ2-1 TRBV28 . CASSRPGGSYNEQFF TGTGCCAGCAGTAGGCCGGGGGGCTCCTACAATGAGCAGTTCTTC
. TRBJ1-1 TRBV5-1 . CASSLGASGTEAFF TGCGCCAGCAGCTTGGGGGCCTCGGGCACTGAAGCTTTCTTT
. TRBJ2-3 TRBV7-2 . CASSSQGGTSTDTQYF TGTGCCAGCAGTTCCCAGGGGGGCACTAGCACAGATACGCAGTATTTT